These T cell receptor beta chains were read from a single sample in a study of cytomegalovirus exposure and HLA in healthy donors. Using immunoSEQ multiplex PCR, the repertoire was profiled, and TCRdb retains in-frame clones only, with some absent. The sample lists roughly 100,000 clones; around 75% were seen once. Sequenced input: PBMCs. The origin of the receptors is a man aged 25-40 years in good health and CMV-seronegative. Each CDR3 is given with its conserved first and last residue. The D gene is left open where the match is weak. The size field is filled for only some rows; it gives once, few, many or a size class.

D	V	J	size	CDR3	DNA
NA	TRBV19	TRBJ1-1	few	CASSTGLGGSAPRRAFF	TGTGCCAGTAGTACCGGACTCGGCGGCAGCGCACCACGTCGGGCTTTCTTT
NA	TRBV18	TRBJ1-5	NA	CASSPQANQPQHF	TGTGCCAGCTCACCTCAGGCAAATCAGCCCCAGCATTTT
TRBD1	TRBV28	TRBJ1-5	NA	CASGSTGVSNQPQHF	TGTGCCAGCGGGTCAACAGGGGTTAGCAATCAGCCCCAGCATTTT
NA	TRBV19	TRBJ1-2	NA	CASSPAGGVNGYTF	TGTGCCAGTAGTCCCGCCGGGGGGGTGAATGGCTACACCTTC
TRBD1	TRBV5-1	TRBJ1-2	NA	CASSLPGTALGYTF	TGCGCCAGCAGCTTGCCCGGGACAGCGTTGGGCTACACCTTC
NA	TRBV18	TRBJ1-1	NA	CASSPPSWSGNTEAFF	TGTGCCAGCTCACCACCATCGTGGTCGGGGAACACTGAAGCTTTCTTT
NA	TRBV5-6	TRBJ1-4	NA	CASSLLSGTNEKLFF	TGTGCCAGCAGCCTTCTATCGGGGACTAATGAAAAACTGTTTTTT
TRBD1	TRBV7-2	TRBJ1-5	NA	CASSLTGENQPQHF	TGTGCCAGCAGCTTGACAGGGGAAAATCAGCCCCAGCATTTT
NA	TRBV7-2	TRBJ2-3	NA	CASTISGNTDTQYF	TGTGCCAGCACGATTAGCGGAAACACAGATACGCAGTATTTT
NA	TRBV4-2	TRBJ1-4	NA	CASSLGATENEKLFF	TGTGCCAGCAGCCTGGGGGCGACAGAGAATGAAAAACTGTTTTTT
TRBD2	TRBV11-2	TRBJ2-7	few	CASSPGGGEQYF	TGTGCCAGCAGCCCTGGGGGGGGCGAGCAGTACTTC
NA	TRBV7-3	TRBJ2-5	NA	CASSLKAGQETQYF	TGTGCCAGCAGCTTAAAAGCGGGTCAAGAGACCCAGTACTTC
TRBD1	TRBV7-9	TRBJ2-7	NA	CASSWGGQGSLIYEQYF	TGTGCCAGCAGCTGGGGGGGACAGGGGTCTCTAATCTACGAGCAGTACTTC
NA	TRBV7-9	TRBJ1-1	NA	CASSFKGDPTEAFF	TGTGCCAGCAGCTTCAAGGGAGACCCAACTGAAGCTTTCTTT
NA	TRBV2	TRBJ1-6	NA	CASKGDNSPLHF	TGTGCCAGCAAGGGAGATAATTCACCCCTCCACTTT
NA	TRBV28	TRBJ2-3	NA	CASSLWAGTTDTQYF	TGTGCCAGCAGTTTATGGGCAGGAACCACAGATACGCAGTATTTT
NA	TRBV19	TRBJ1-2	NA	CASSNPGINYGYTF	TGTGCCAGTAGTAACCCGGGAATCAACTATGGCTACACCTTC
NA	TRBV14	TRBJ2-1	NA	CASSQDVAGEQFF	TGTGCCAGCAGCCAAGATGTAGCCGGTGAGCAGTTCTTC
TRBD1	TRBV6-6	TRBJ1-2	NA	CASRPEGQFYGYTF	TGTGCCAGCAGGCCCGAGGGACAGTTCTATGGCTACACCTTC
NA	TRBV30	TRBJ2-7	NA	CAWSRTYEQYF	TGTGCCTGGAGCAGAACCTACGAGCAGTACTTC
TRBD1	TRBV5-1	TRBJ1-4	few	CASRTDRDATNEKLFF	TGCGCCAGCAGGACGGACAGGGACGCAACTAATGAAAAACTGTTTTTT
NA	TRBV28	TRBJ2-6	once	CASRSEGSSGANVLTF	TGTGCCAGCAGGTCGGAGGGGAGCTCTGGGGCCAACGTCCTGACTTTC
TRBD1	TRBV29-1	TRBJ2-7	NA	CSVEDNRGRREQYF	TGCAGCGTTGAAGATAACAGGGGTCGGAGGGAGCAGTACTTC
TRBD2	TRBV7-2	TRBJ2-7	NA	CASSDGLGGYEQYF	TGTGCCAGCAGCGACGGACTAGGAGGCTACGAGCAGTACTTC
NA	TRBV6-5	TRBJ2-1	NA	CASSCALEVNEQFF	TGTGCCAGCAGTTGCGCCTTAGAGGTAAATGAGCAGTTCTTC
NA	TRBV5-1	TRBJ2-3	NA	CASRAALSTDTQYF	TGCGCCAGCAGGGCGGCGCTGAGCACAGATACGCAGTATTTT
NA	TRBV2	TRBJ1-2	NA	CASSEGPTRYTF	TGTGCCAGCAGTGAAGGGCCTACGAGGTACACCTTC
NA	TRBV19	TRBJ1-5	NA	CASKPLNSNQPQHF	TGTGCCAGCAAGCCCCTCAATAGCAATCAGCCCCAGCATTTT
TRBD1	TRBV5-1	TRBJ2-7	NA	CASSEQGAQGYEQYF	TGCGCCAGCAGCGAACAGGGGGCGCAGGGCTACGAGCAGTACTTC
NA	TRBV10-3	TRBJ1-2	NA	CAISESNSYGYTF	TGTGCCATCAGTGAGTCGAACAGCTATGGCTACACCTTC
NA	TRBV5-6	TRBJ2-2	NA	CASSTETVFTGELFF	TGTGCCAGCAGCACCGAGACAGTCTTCACCGGGGAGCTGTTTTTT
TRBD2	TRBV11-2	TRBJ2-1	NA	CASSSLGGTSVFEQFF	TGTGCCAGCAGCTCATTGGGGGGGACTAGCGTTTTTGAGCAGTTCTTC
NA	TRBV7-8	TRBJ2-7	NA	CASSPGYGSSYEQYF	TGTGCCAGCAGCCCGGGGTACGGCTCTTCCTACGAGCAGTACTTC
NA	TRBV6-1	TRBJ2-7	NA	CASSELGGEQYF	TGTGCCAGCAGTGAGCTTGGAGGCGAGCAGTACTTC
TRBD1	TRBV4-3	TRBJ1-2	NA	CASSQDSPRGLPYYGYTF	TGCGCCAGCAGCCAAGATTCTCCCAGGGGGCTCCCCTACTATGGCTACACCTTC
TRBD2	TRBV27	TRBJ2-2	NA	CASMGLAGNTGELFF	TGTGCCAGCATGGGGCTAGCGGGGAACACCGGGGAGCTGTTTTTT
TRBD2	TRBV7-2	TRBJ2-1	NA	CASSTRGGAFEQFF	TGTGCCAGCAGCACCCGCGGGGGGGCCTTTGAGCAGTTCTTC
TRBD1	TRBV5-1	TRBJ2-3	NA	CASRAGTEGADTQYF	TGCGCCAGCAGGGCCGGGACAGAGGGGGCAGATACGCAGTATTTT
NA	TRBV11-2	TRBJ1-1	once	CASSLRYRDTEAFF	TGTGCCAGCAGCCTGCGATACAGGGACACTGAAGCTTTCTTT
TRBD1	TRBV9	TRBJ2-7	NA	CASSVASGTAYEQYF	TGTGCCAGCAGCGTAGCCTCCGGGACAGCCTACGAGCAGTACTTC
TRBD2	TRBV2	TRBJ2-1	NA	CASSLGLAGRNEQFF	TGTGCCAGCAGCCTGGGACTAGCGGGGAGGAATGAGCAGTTCTTC
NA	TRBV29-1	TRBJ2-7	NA	CSAQRGGEQYF	TGCAGCGCTCAAAGGGGTGGCGAGCAGTACTTC
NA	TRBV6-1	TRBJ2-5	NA	CASRSAIQTQYF	TGTGCCAGCAGGTCAGCGATTCAGACCCAGTACTTC
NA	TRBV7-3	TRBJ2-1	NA	CASSNGRGAYNEQFF	TGTGCCAGCAGCAACGGGAGAGGAGCCTACAATGAGCAGTTCTTC
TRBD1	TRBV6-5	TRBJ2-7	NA	CASSYRGLNEQYF	TGTGCCAGCAGTTACAGGGGGCTGAACGAGCAGTACTTC
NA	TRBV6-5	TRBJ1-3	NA	CASSYNRESAGNTIYF	TGTGCCAGCAGTTACAACAGGGAGTCCGCTGGAAACACCATATATTTT
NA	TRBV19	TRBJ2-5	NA	CASSIRGNQETQYF	TGTGCCAGTAGTATAAGAGGTAATCAAGAGACCCAGTACTTC